Below, 28 T cell receptor beta chains from the same sample are listed, as sequenced in a study of shared clonotypes between healthy human individuals. Generated by immunoSEQ multiplex PCR, the TCRdb table keeps only in-frame clones and is missing some. The sample holds a few million clones, approximately 94% seen once. The sequenced material came from naive CD4+ T cells sorted from blood. Sample subset: CD45RA+ positively selected. These receptors all come from a man aged 18-30 years in good health.

Here the CDR3 reads CASSTRQGRSASGSSTPGELFF. The DNA of the CDR3 is TGTGCCAGTAGTACCCGACAGGGGAGGTCGGCTAGCGGGAGCTCCACACCGGGGGAGCTGTTTTTT. The chain carries TRBV19 and TRBJ2-2; 10 bases map to TRBD2. The germline CDR1 and CDR2 sequences are LNHDA and SQIVND (reference sequence). The CDR3 length is 22 residues. With V trimmed by 4 bases and J by 8 bases, 28 bases remained unmatched.

V gene TRBV5-8 combines with J gene TRBJ2-7; the D gene could be TRBD1 or TRBD2 (5 bases each). In germline, CDR1 is SGHTS, CDR2 YDEGEE. The CDR3 has 15 residues. With 3 bases removed from V and 7 bases from J, the gap between germline ends came to 20 bases. The CDR3 protein is CASSSTGTWFEEQYF. The CDR3 DNA follows: TGTGCCAGCAGCTCGACCGGGACGTGGTTTGAAGAGCAGTACTTC.

The chain has TRBV18 and TRBJ2-5; D assignment may be TRBD1 or TRBD2 (5 bases each). V was trimmed by 4 bases and J by 5 bases, leaving 11 bases between them. CDR1 is KGHSH and CDR2 is LQKENI in the germline V gene. This CDR3 contains 13 residues. This CDR3 is CASSRDQLETQYF. DNA for the CDR3: TGTGCCAGCTCACGGGACCAACTGGAGACCCAGTACTTC. The complete variable domain, with remaining parts taken from reference TRBV18 and TRBJ2-5, reads NAGVMQNPRHLVRRRGQEARLRCSPMKGHSHVYWYRQLPEEGLKFMVYLQKENIIDESGMPKERFSAEFPKEGPSILRIQQVVRGDSAAYFCASSRDQLETQYFGPGTRLLVL.

In regard to this clone: The junction does not match germline at one end; this may be a read error. The chain recombines TRBV10-1 with TRBJ2-7; D possibly uses TRBD1 or TRBD2 (5 bases each). The CDR3 has 10 amino acids. CDR1 WNHNN and CDR2 SYGVQD come from the germline V gene (reference sequence). DNA for the CDR3: TGCGCCAGCAATACCCCGGGACGCCACTTC. Translation gives CASNTPGRHF.

The V and J genes are TRBV11-3 and TRBJ2-2; D gene unclear. Germline CDR1 reads SGHNT; CDR2 reads YENEEA. Trimming cost V 4 bases and J 7 bases, with 13 bases left between them. The CDR3 covers 14 residues. CDR3 in amino acids: CASSSEWAGGELFF. The CDR3 bases are TGTGCCAGCAGCTCTGAATGGGCAGGCGGGGAGCTGTTTTTT. Full variable domain (missing parts from reference TRBV11-3 and TRBJ2-2): EAGVVQSPRYKIIEKKQPVAFWCNPISGHNTLYWYLQNLGQGPELLIRYENEEAVDDSQLPKDRFSAERLKGVDSTLKIQPAELGDSAVYLCASSSEWAGGELFFGEGSRLTVL.

The chain carries TRBV2 and TRBJ2-3; TRBD2 agrees at 11 bases. CDR1 and CDR2 from the germline V gene are SNHLY and FYNNEI. CDR3 length: 14 residues. The ends lost 5 bases at V and 5 bases at J; junction bases unmatched: 3. CDR3 sequence: CASSISGGGDTQYF. As DNA, the CDR3 is TGTGCCAGCAGTATTAGCGGGGGGGGAGATACGCAGTATTTT.

The CDR3 nucleotides are TGTGCCAGCAGTGAAGCCCCAGCCTATGGCTACACCTTC. Translating gives CASSEAPAYGYTF. V gene TRBV2 combines with J gene TRBJ1-2, with unresolved D. V was shortened by 0 bases and J by 4 bases, with 6 bases between the two germline ends. CDR1 is SNHLY and CDR2 is FYNNEI in the germline V gene. CDR3 length: 13 residues.

This clone was recorded once. The chain employs TRBV5-1 and TRBJ2-3; 12 bases line up with TRBD2. The CDR3 has 16 amino acids. V lost 4 bases and J lost 2; bases outside the gene matches: 5. Germline CDR1 and CDR2: SGHRS and YFSETQ. As DNA, the CDR3 is TGCGCCAGCAGCCTCCTAGCGGGGGGGAACACAGATACGCAGTATTTT. Translating gives CASSLLAGGNTDTQYF.

V usage is TRBV5-1 and J usage is TRBJ2-6; D remains unclear. V was pared by 0 bases and J by 2 bases, with 6 bases between. The CDR3 is 15 residues long. CDR1 and CDR2 from the germline V gene are SGHRS and YFSETQ. The DNA of the CDR3 is TGCGCCAGCAGCTTGGGTAGAGCTGGGGCCAACGTCCTGACTTTC. Residues: CASSLGRAGANVLTF.

The rearrangement links TRBV18 to TRBJ1-1; D is uncertain. The CDR3 sequence is 13 residues long. Germline V gene sequence: CDR1 KGHSH, CDR2 LQKENI. Trimming left V 3 bases short and J 5 bases short, with 10 bases between. CDR3 nucleotides: TGTGCCAGCTCACCGACGGACGGGACTGAAGCTTTCTTT. This gives the protein CASSPTDGTEAFF.

This chain joins TRBV28 and TRBJ2-7; 9 positions agree with TRBD2. V shed 5 bases, J shed 2 bases, and the junction held 13 bases outside the gene matches. The CDR3 length is 17 residues. CDR1 is MDHEN, CDR2 SYDVKM, per germline. The CDR3 loop reads CASSPPTSGQLAYEQYF. CDR3 coding DNA: TGTGCCAGCAGTCCCCCGACTAGCGGACAGCTCGCCTACGAGCAGTACTTC.

This clone was recorded only once. Other DNA sequences in this specimen translate into the identical CDR3. The J gene is TRBJ2-7, the V gene TRBV11-2; 10 bases fit TRBD2. J gave up 6 bases and V 1 base, and 0 bases lay outside the gene matches. CDR1 SGHAT and CDR2 FQNNGV come from the germline V gene. The CDR3 covers 13 residues. CDR3 nucleotides: TGTGCCAGCAGCTTAGGGACTAGCGGCGAGCAGTACTTC. Residues: CASSLGTSGEQYF.

V is TRBV9 and J is TRBJ1-2; 8 bases are shared with TRBD1. CDR1 and CDR2 from the germline V gene are SGDLS and YYNGEE. This CDR3 has 14 amino acids. With 2 bases clipped from V and 2 bases from J, the junction kept 2 bases outside the gene matches. CDR3 nucleotides: TGTGCCAGCAGCGTGCAGGGGGCCAACTATGGCTACACCTTC. Residues: CASSVQGANYGYTF.

The V and J genes are TRBV18 and TRBJ1-1, with D tentatively TRBD1 (6 bases). Per germline, CDR1 KGHSH and CDR2 LQKENI. The CDR3 has 15 residues. V was cut by 6 bases and J by 1 base, with 15 bases left in between. The CDR3, as DNA: TGTGCCAGCTCCCAAAAACAGGGCCCGAACACTGAAGCTTTCTTT. Its protein product is CASSQKQGPNTEAFF. The full variable domain, with the rest looked up from reference TRBV18 and TRBJ1-1, is NAGVMQNPRHLVRRRGQEARLRCSPMKGHSHVYWYRQLPEEGLKFMVYLQKENIIDESGMPKERFSAEFPKEGPSILRIQQVVRGDSAAYFCASSQKQGPNTEAFFGQGTRLTVV.

V is TRBV19 and J is TRBJ2-1; D is perhaps TRBD2 (6 bases). Germline V gene sequence: CDR1 LNHDA, CDR2 SQIVND (reference sequence). The length of the CDR3 is 15 residues. V was trimmed by 2 bases and J by 9 bases, leaving 17 bases between them. CDR3 sequence reads: CASSITGLGGGEQFF. CDR3 nucleotide sequence: TGTGCCAGTAGTATAACGGGACTGGGGGGTGGTGAGCAGTTCTTC.

This chain links TRBV5-1 with TRBJ2-5, with D perhaps assigned TRBD1 or TRBD2 (5 bases each). This CDR3 contains 15 residues. Trimming took 4 bases from V and 4 from J, leaving 17 bases between them. The germline CDR1 and CDR2 sequences are SGHRS and YFSETQ. The CDR3 coding sequence is TGCGCCAGCAGCAGGTCCGGGACGGAGAGAGAGACCCAGTACTTC. Protein sequence: CASSRSGTERETQYF. The complete variable domain, with remaining parts taken from reference TRBV5-1 and TRBJ2-5, reads KAGVTQTPRYLIKTRGQQVTLSCSPISGHRSVSWYQQTPGQGLQFLFEYFSETQRNKGNFPGRFSGRQFSNSRSEMNVSTLELGDSALYLCASSRSGTERETQYFGPGTRLLVL.

J is TRBJ2-1 and V is TRBV25-1; D possibly corresponds to TRBD2 (6 bases). The V gene lost 3 bases and the J gene lost 7 bases, with 22 bases spanning the gap. The CDR3 is 17 residues long. Germline-derived CDR1 and CDR2 are MGHDK and SYGVNS. The CDR3 DNA is TGTGCCAGCAGTGATACCTCTATGGGGGAGGAAGGGAATGAGCAGTTCTTC. Translation gives CASSDTSMGEEGNEQFF.

This clone has more than one count but fewer than ten. The chain uses TRBV10-1 and TRBJ1-3, with D possibly matching TRBD1 (5 bases). The CDR3 has 13 amino acids. V dropped 6 bases and J dropped 7 bases, with 13 bases sitting between them. In germline, CDR1 is WNHNN, CDR2 SYGVQD (reference sequence). The DNA of the CDR3 is TGCGCCAGCAGCGGGGGAGGGCCCAACACCATATATTTT. Translating it yields CASSGGGPNTIYF.

The chain employs TRBV19 and TRBJ1-2; D unclear. Trimming cost V 1 base and J 5 bases, with 11 bases left between them. The CDR3 extends over 14 amino acids. Per the germline V gene, CDR1 is LNHDA and CDR2 is SQIVND (reference sequence). CDR3 residues: CASSIGTDKYGYTF. CDR3 sequence (DNA): TGTGCCAGTAGTATAGGCACGGATAAGTATGGCTACACCTTC.

To note about this clone: The sample carries other DNA sequences with the same CDR3. The chain uses TRBV10-3 and TRBJ2-7; D gene ambiguous. Germline CDR1 ENHRY, CDR2 SYGVKD. The CDR3 length is 13 residues. Trimming took 0 bases from V and 0 from J, leaving 3 bases between them. CDR3 DNA: TGTGCCATCAGTGAGTCAAGCTCCTACGAGCAGTACTTC. This codes for CAISESSSYEQYF.

V is TRBV7-2 and J is TRBJ2-5; the D gene could be TRBD1 or TRBD2 (6 bases each). V lost 1 base and J lost 4, with 16 bases in between. Germline V CDR1 and CDR2: SGHTA, FQGNSA. This CDR3 region has 16 residues. Here the CDR3 reads CASSLVPPGGPETQYF. CDR3 coding DNA: TGTGCCAGCAGCTTAGTACCCCCCGGGGGCCCAGAGACCCAGTACTTC.

Details on this clone: At the DNA level, this CDR3 is encoded by other sequences in the same sample as well. The chain combines TRBV10-3 with TRBJ1-1; D gene ambiguous. V lost 4 bases, J lost 1 base, and 10 bases lay in between. Germline assignment: CDR1 ENHRY and CDR2 SYGVKD. This CDR3 is 14 amino acids long. The CDR3 sequence: CAISGRGRNTEAFF. CDR3 coding DNA: TGTGCCATCAGTGGACGTGGGAGGAACACTGAAGCTTTCTTT.

CDR3: CASLRRAGSKETQYF. The CDR3 DNA sequence: TGTGCCAGCCTCCGGCGGGCTGGATCCAAAGAGACCCAGTACTTC. This chain links TRBV2 with TRBJ2-5; possibly TRBD2 for D (5 bases). Trimming cost V 8 bases and J 3 bases, with 19 bases left between them. Germline assignment: CDR1 SNHLY and CDR2 FYNNEI. The length of the CDR3 is 15 residues. The variable domain in full, with the rest retrieved from reference TRBV2 and TRBJ2-5, is EPEVTQTPSHQVTQMGQEVILRCVPISNHLYFYWYRQILGQKVEFLVSFYNNEISEKSEIFDDQFSVERPDGSNFTLKIRSTKLEDSAMYFCASLRRAGSKETQYFGPGTRLLVL.

The V and J genes are TRBV6-1 and TRBJ2-7; 9 nucleotides align to TRBD1. Unmatched junction bases numbered 4, after V lost 4 bases and J lost 6 bases. Germline assignment: CDR1 MNHNS and CDR2 SASEGT. The CDR3 runs to 13 residues. The CDR3 nucleotides read TGTGCCAGCAGTGGGGGACAGGGCGGCGAGCAGTACTTC. It translates to CASSGGQGGEQYF.

CDR3 in amino acids: CASSLTGTLSYEQYF. The CDR3 DNA reads TGTGCCAGCAGCTTAACGGGAACCCTCTCCTACGAGCAGTACTTC. The chain recombines TRBV6-1 with TRBJ2-7; weak D call: TRBD2 (5 bases). Trimming cost V 6 bases and J 0 bases, with 15 bases left between them. Germline V CDR1 and CDR2: MNHNS, SASEGT. The CDR3 sequence is 15 residues long.

The chain combines TRBV6-5 with TRBJ2-3; the match to TRBD2 covers 7 bases. The CDR3 spans 14 residues. Germline lookup yields CDR1 MNHEY and CDR2 SVGAGI. V gave up 10 bases and J gave up 1 base; unmatched junction bases: 8. As DNA, the CDR3 is TGTGCCACCAAGGGGAGCGGGGGCACAGATACGCAGTATTTT. This gives the protein CATKGSGGTDTQYF.

The chain recombines TRBV6-6 with TRBJ2-7; TRBD2 agrees at 9 bases. Germline V gene data show CDR1 as MNHNY and CDR2 as SVGAGI (reference sequence). With V trimmed by 0 bases and J by 6 bases, 6 bases remained unmatched. The CDR3 consists of 15 residues. The CDR3 is CASSYSSSGRSEQYF. The CDR3 DNA sequence: TGTGCCAGCAGTTACTCAAGTAGCGGGAGAAGCGAGCAGTACTTC.

The chain employs TRBV7-9 and TRBJ2-7, with TRBD1 matching 7 bases. Germline V gives CDR1 SEHNR, CDR2 FQNEAQ (reference sequence). V lost 5 bases, J lost 7 bases, and 11 bases stayed unmatched. CDR3 length: 14 residues. CDR3 in DNA: TGTGCCAGCAGCCTTACAGGGGCGCAATGGGAGCAGTACTTC. Amino acids: CASSLTGAQWEQYF.